One and the same sample provided the 21 T cell receptor beta chains below, sequenced in a study of blood T cell repertoires in COVID-19. Using immunoSEQ multiplex PCR, the repertoire was profiled, and TCRdb retains in-frame clones only, with some absent. This sample has 300,000 to 400,000 clones; around 90% occur once, and the top ten carry less than 3.5%. Sequenced: peripheral blood. The receptors here all came from a woman aged 18-30 years who had recovered from COVID-19.

This clone was seen more than once but under ten times. J is TRBJ2-1 and V is TRBV11-2; a possible D gene is TRBD2 (6 bases). In germline, CDR1 is SGHAT, CDR2 FQNNGV. Trimming left V 4 bases short and J 0 bases short, with 13 bases between. The CDR3 sequence is 16 residues long. The CDR3 DNA is TGTGCCAGCAGCTCCCCCGGGACTCGCTCCTACAATGAGCAGTTCTTC. This codes for CASSSPGTRSYNEQFF.

The chain couples TRBV3-1 (or the pseudogene TRBV3-2) to TRBJ1-3; D is perhaps TRBD1 (5 bases). The V and J ends lost 1 base and 0 bases respectively, with 7 bases between them. Looked up from germline, CDR1 is LGHDT and CDR2 is YNNKEL (reference sequence). This CDR3 comprises 15 residues. The CDR3 nucleotides read TGTGCCAGCAGCCAAGTCACAGGCTCTGGAAACACCATATATTTT. Translated: CASSQVTGSGNTIYF.

The CDR3 here is CASSSTSGRTPDTQYF. Written as DNA, the CDR3 is TGTGCCAGCAGCTCGACTAGCGGGAGGACCCCCGATACGCAGTATTTT. This chain uses TRBV7-6 with TRBJ2-3, with 13 bases that match TRBD2. Germline lookup yields CDR1 SGHVS and CDR2 FNYEAQ. V was clipped by 4 bases and J by 6 bases; unmatched bases: 7. The CDR3 has 16 residues.

The chain couples TRBV5-1 to TRBJ1-1; D may be TRBD1 (6 bases). The CDR3 is 15 residues long. CDR1 is SGHRS, CDR2 YFSETQ, per germline. Trimming shortened V by 1 base and J by 6 bases, and 16 bases separated the two germline ends. The CDR3 DNA follows: TGCGCCAGCAGCTTGTGGCAGGGGCTGGGTTCTGAAGCTTTCTTT. This codes for CASSLWQGLGSEAFF.

Regarding this clone: This same CDR3 is encoded by further DNA sequences in the sample. The V gene is TRBV6-5, the J gene TRBJ2-7, with 10 positions matching TRBD1. The CDR3 has 14 amino acids. Per the germline V gene, CDR1 is MNHEY and CDR2 is SVGAGI. The trim removed 2 bases at V and 2 bases at J, leaving 0 bases unmatched. The CDR3 region has the DNA TGTGCCAGCAGTTACGGACAGGGGGCCTACGAGCAGTACGTC. Residues: CASSYGQGAYEQYV.

This chain connects TRBV29-1 to TRBJ1-3; no definite D call. Trimming took off 4 bases at V and 0 bases at J, with 4 bases between the two ends. The CDR3 is 12 amino acids. CDR1 SQVTM and CDR2 ANQGSEA come from the germline V gene. The CDR3 here is CSVAGSGNTIYF. CDR3 nucleotide sequence: TGCAGCGTTGCAGGCTCTGGAAACACCATATATTTT.

This clone was recorded a few times. V gene TRBV6-5 combines with J gene TRBJ1-5; TRBD1 might be the D (6 bases). V lost 8 bases to trimming and J lost 5 bases, with 19 bases between them. This CDR3 contains 15 residues. Germline assignment: CDR1 MNHEY and CDR2 SVGAGI. The CDR3 nucleotides read TGTGCCAGCCTCTTATTAGTACAGGGAGATCAGCCCCAGCATTTT. This codes for CASLLLVQGDQPQHF.

This chain joins TRBV21-1 and TRBJ2-3; TRBD2, the table's D call, was not compared with the DNA. TRBV21-1 is a pseudogene locus. The CDR3 runs 14 residues. DNA of the CDR3: TGTGCCAGCAGTGAGGGCGGGAGGGCAGATACGCAGTATTTT. It specifies CASSEGGRADTQYF.

This chain links TRBV5-1 with TRBJ2-2; TRBD2 matches 7 bases. This CDR3 is built from 14 residues. CDR1 and CDR2 (germline): SGHRS, YFSETQ. V lost 0 bases and J lost 7; bases outside the gene matches: 3. The CDR3: CASSLGLAVGELFF. CDR3 in DNA: TGCGCCAGCAGCTTGGGACTAGCTGTCGGGGAGCTGTTTTTT.

The gene calls are TRBV27 and TRBJ1-6; weak D call: TRBD1 (6 bases). The germline V gene has CDR1 MNHEY and CDR2 SMNVEV (reference sequence). Trimming took 8 bases from V and 3 from J, leaving 8 bases between them. There are 13 residues in the CDR3. CDR3 in amino acids: CASRRGYNSPLHF. In DNA, the CDR3 is TGTGCCAGCCGCAGGGGCTATAATTCACCCCTCCACTTT.

J is TRBJ1-2 and V is TRBV4-1; 9 bases line up with TRBD1. V gave up 3 bases and J gave up 7 bases; unmatched junction bases: 3. Germline V lookup: CDR1 MGHRA, CDR2 YSYEKL. There are 13 residues in the CDR3. The CDR3 DNA is TGCGCCAGCAGCCAGACGACAGGGGGTGGCTACACCTTC. The encoded protein is CASSQTTGGGYTF.

This chain links TRBV7-2 with TRBJ2-1, with TRBD2 as a possible D gene (7 bases). V shed 2 bases and J shed 9 bases, with 29 bases lying between them. Looked up from germline, CDR1 is SGHTA and CDR2 is FQGNSA. There are 19 residues in the CDR3. CDR3 DNA: TGTGCCAGCAGCTTAATGAACGGTATTAGCGGGCTAGAGGGGGTTGAGCAGTTCTTC. Translating it yields CASSLMNGISGLEGVEQFF.

This clone was observed once. Being one base from a much bigger clone, this may be a read error. The chain is built from TRBV6-2 or TRBV6-3 and TRBJ1-5, with a possible D match to TRBD1 (6 bases). This CDR3 spans 14 amino acids. Trimming stripped 0 bases from V and 4 bases from J, with 7 bases between. CDR1 is MNHEY, CDR2 SVGEGT, per germline. The CDR3, as DNA: TGTGCCAGCAGTTACTCAGGGGGTAATCAGCCCCAGCATTTT. Amino acids: CASSYSGGNQPQHF.

The genes are TRBV9 and TRBJ2-2, with D unclear. This CDR3 region has 17 residues. Germline V lookup: CDR1 SGDLS, CDR2 YYNGEE. V lost 0 bases to trimming and J lost 0 bases, with 12 bases between them. The CDR3 DNA reads TGTGCCAGCAGCGTAGAGCTCGCGAATCCGAACACCGGGGAGCTGTTTTTT. This gives the protein CASSVELANPNTGELFF.

The CDR3 nucleotides are TGTGCCAGCAGTTACTCGAAGGGGGCTCCCCTCCACTTT. Its translation is CASSYSKGAPLHF. The chain recombines TRBV6-5 with TRBJ1-6, with 7 bases identical to TRBD1. V trimming: 0 bases; J trimming: 13 bases; junction bases outside the gene matches: 3. Per germline, CDR1 MNHEY and CDR2 SVGAGI. CDR3 length: 13 amino acids.

This clone was seen once. V is TRBV3-1 (or the pseudogene TRBV3-2) and J is TRBJ2-1; 7 bases align to TRBD1. V was clipped by 4 bases and J by 2 bases; unmatched bases: 5. This CDR3 contains 15 residues. Germline values: CDR1 LGHDT, CDR2 YNNKEL (reference sequence). The CDR3 DNA sequence: TGTGCCAGCAGCCTAGGGGGCATCACCTACAATGAGCAGTTCTTC. Translating gives CASSLGGITYNEQFF.

The sample holds a few counts of this clone. This chain connects TRBV14 to TRBJ2-2; D call uncertain. The V and J ends lost 3 bases and 7 bases respectively, with 9 bases between them. The length of the CDR3 is 13 residues. Germline V gene data show CDR1 as SGHDN and CDR2 as FVKESK. The CDR3 bases are TGTGCCAGCAGCCACTCAAGAGGCGGGGAGCTGTTTTTT. Translation: CASSHSRGGELFF.

The rearrangement uses TRBV18 and TRBJ2-3, with D hard to call. V gave up 6 bases and J gave up 4 bases, with 17 bases separating them. Germline V gene lookup returns CDR1 KGHSH and CDR2 LQKENI. This CDR3 has 15 amino acids. This CDR3 is CASSRPSARADTQYF. The CDR3 nucleotides read TGTGCCAGCTCCCGCCCGAGTGCTAGAGCAGATACGCAGTATTTT.

J is TRBJ1-3 and V is TRBV24-1; 10 positions match TRBD1. V gave up 3 bases and J gave up 3 bases; unmatched junction bases: 1. This CDR3 spans 15 amino acids. Germline V gives CDR1 KGHDR, CDR2 SFDVKD. The CDR3 protein is CATSDGTGVGNTIYF. Here the CDR3 DNA reads TGTGCCACCAGTGATGGGACAGGGGTTGGAAACACCATATATTTT.

This clone was observed a handful of times. This chain connects TRBV4-1 to TRBJ2-2; the match to TRBD2 covers 8 bases. The germline V gene has CDR1 MGHRA and CDR2 YSYEKL. V was pared by 1 base and J by 5 bases, with 6 bases of the junction left unmatched. The CDR3 covers 16 residues. The CDR3 loop reads CASSQVVAGYTGELFF. CDR3 nucleotide sequence: TGCGCCAGCAGCCAAGTTGTAGCGGGATATACCGGGGAGCTGTTTTTT.

This sequence joins TRBV7-9 and TRBJ1-2, with 9 bases matching TRBD1. The CDR3 consists of 14 residues. The germline gives CDR1 SEHNR, CDR2 FQNEAQ (reference sequence). V shed 5 bases, J shed 4 bases, and the junction held 5 bases outside the gene matches. This chain's CDR3 is CASSPGQGIYGYTF. DNA for the CDR3: TGTGCCAGCAGCCCCGGACAGGGGATCTATGGCTACACCTTC.